Below are 24 T cell receptor beta chains sequenced from a single sample in a study of T cells after yellow fever vaccination. TCRdb redid the calling of the 5' RACE reads with MiXCR, one entry per CDR3 protein. The sample lists approximately 610,000 distinct CDR3 sequences, around 16% occurring once. Specimen: PBMCs, collected about 5 days after the first yellow fever vaccination. The receptors were gathered from a man aged 18 to 30 who received the YFV17D yellow fever vaccine.

The rearrangement links TRBV27 to TRBJ2-6; D might be TRBD2 (5 bases). From germline, CDR1 is MNHEY and CDR2 SMNVEV (reference sequence). Trimming cost V 7 bases and J 2 bases, with 6 bases left between them. The CDR3 extends over 13 amino acids. CDR3 sequence reads: CASMRAGANVLTF. CDR3 nucleotides: TGTGCCAGCATGAGGGCTGGGGCCAACGTCCTGACTTTC.

The sample holds a few counts of this clonotype. The chain carries TRBV5-1 and TRBJ2-3; D unresolved. The V gene lost 0 bases and the J gene lost 5 bases, with 13 bases spanning the gap. The CDR3 totals 15 residues. From germline, CDR1 is SGHRS and CDR2 YFSETQ. For the CDR3, the DNA is TGCGCCAGCAGCTTGGCGGTCCGTGGTGTAGATACGCAGTATTTT. Its protein is CASSLAVRGVDTQYF.

J is TRBJ1-1 and V is TRBV7-9, with a possible D match to TRBD1 (5 bases). CDR3 length: 13 residues. V lost 6 bases to trimming and J lost 6 bases, with 14 bases between them. The germline V gene encodes CDR1 SEHNR and CDR2 FQNEAQ (reference sequence). The CDR3 here is CASSSGSGAEAFF. Here the CDR3 DNA reads TGTGCCAGCAGTTCGGGTTCGGGGGCTGAAGCTTTCTTT.

This clonotype was detected only a few times. The V call is TRBV5-1, the J call TRBJ1-2; 8 bases are a match to TRBD1. Germline assignment: CDR1 SGHRS and CDR2 YFSETQ. The CDR3 has 15 amino acids. V shed 3 bases, J shed 3 bases, and the junction held 7 bases outside the gene matches. CDR3 coding DNA: TGCGCCAGCAGCTGGGGGGACAGGTATTACTATGGCTACACCTTC. It encodes CASSWGDRYYYGYTF.

The sample holds a few counts of this clonotype. CDR3 region: CSAKDRAGGTEAFF. DNA of the CDR3: TGCAGTGCTAAAGACAGGGCGGGGGGCACTGAAGCTTTCTTT. This sequence joins TRBV20-1 and TRBJ1-1; 7 bases are shared with TRBD1. J lost 4 bases, V lost 4 bases, and 9 bases had no gene match. The CDR3 is 14 amino acids. The germline V gene encodes CDR1 DFQATT and CDR2 SNEGSKA (reference sequence).

This clonotype has more than one count but fewer than ten. This chain joins TRBV7-9 and TRBJ2-7, with a tentative D call TRBD1 (7 bases). This CDR3 comprises 13 residues. Trimming pared 5 bases from V and 4 bases from J, leaving 12 bases between. In germline, CDR1 is SEHNR, CDR2 FQNEAQ (reference sequence). CDR3 residues: CASSRGTEYEQYF. The CDR3 nucleotides read TGTGCCAGCAGCCGCGGGACAGAATACGAGCAGTACTTC. The full variable domain, completed using reference TRBV7-9 and TRBJ2-7, is DTGVSQNPRHKITKRGQNVTFRCDPISEHNRLYWYRQTLGQGPEFLTYFQNEAQLEKSRLLSDRFSAERPKGSFSTLEIQRTEQGDSAMYLCASSRGTEYEQYFGPGTRLTVT.

This clonotype was counted between two and nine times. The chain couples TRBV11-1 to TRBJ2-3; the match to TRBD2 covers 16 bases. The CDR3 extends over 18 amino acids. CDR1 and CDR2 from the germline V gene are SGHAT and FQDESV (reference sequence). Germline trimming cut 8 bases from V and 8 bases from J; bases unmatched to any gene: 16. This chain's CDR3 is CASASGTSGGAIRATQYF. CDR3 DNA: TGTGCCAGCGCCTCCGGGACTAGCGGGGGGGCCATACGAGCTACGCAGTATTTT. The variable domain in full, with the rest retrieved from reference TRBV11-1 and TRBJ2-3, is EAEVAQSPRYKITEKSQAVAFWCDPISGHATLYWYRQILGQGPELLVQFQDESVVDDSQLPKDRFSAERLKGVDSTLKIQPAELGDSAMYLCASASGTSGGAIRATQYFGPGTRLTVL.

The chain is built from TRBV27 and TRBJ2-7; the D gene could be TRBD1 or TRBD2 (6 bases each). Germline V lookup: CDR1 MNHEY, CDR2 SMNVEV (reference sequence). The CDR3 runs to 14 residues. Trimming left V 6 bases short and J 1 base short, with 13 bases between. The CDR3 reads CASSSGGRSYEQYF. DNA for the CDR3: TGTGCCAGCAGCTCCGGGGGCCGATCCTACGAGCAGTACTTC.

The rearrangement joins TRBV7-2 to TRBJ1-2; D remains ambiguous. The V gene's germline CDR1 is SGHTA and CDR2 FQGNSA. V lost 6 bases and J 1 base, leaving 15 bases between the germline ends. CDR3 size: 15 residues. Here the CDR3 reads CASSPESTNNYGYTF. The CDR3 DNA sequence: TGTGCCAGCAGTCCAGAGAGTACAAATAACTATGGCTACACCTTC.

The chain links TRBV7-3 to TRBJ1-1; D call uncertain. Germline values: CDR1 SGHTA, CDR2 FQGTGA. This CDR3 is built from 13 residues. Trimming pared 3 bases from V and 3 bases from J, leaving 8 bases between. The CDR3: CASSFDGDTEAFF. The CDR3 nucleotides read TGTGCCAGCAGCTTCGACGGTGACACTGAAGCTTTCTTT.

This clonotype showed up just a few times. J is TRBJ1-5 and V is TRBV5-5; 7 bases are a match to TRBD1. CDR3 size: 15 residues. Trimming removed 8 bases from V and 0 bases from J; junction bases left unmatched: 8. The germline V gene has CDR1 SGHKS and CDR2 YYEKEE (reference sequence). CDR3: CASNLRDSSNQPQHF. The CDR3 bases are TGTGCCAGTAACCTCCGGGACAGTAGCAATCAGCCCCAGCATTTT.

This clonotype was detected only a few times. The chain employs TRBV5-1 and TRBJ1-1; TRBD1 matches 8 bases. J lost 3 bases, V lost 0 bases, and 1 base had no gene match. This CDR3 comprises 14 residues. Germline-derived CDR1 and CDR2 are SGHRS and YFSETQ. CDR3 bases: TGCGCCAGCAGCTTGGACAGGGGGGACACTGAAGCTTTCTTT. Translating gives CASSLDRGDTEAFF.

This clonotype was detected only a few times. The chain carries TRBV9 and TRBJ2-3, with D possibly TRBD1 on 5 matching bases. Germline lookup yields CDR1 SGDLS and CDR2 YYNGEE. Trimming pared 1 base from V and 3 bases from J, leaving 15 bases between. The CDR3 is 16 residues long. CDR3 sequence reads: CASSVSVRDATDTQYF. CDR3 bases: TGTGCCAGCAGCGTAAGTGTCAGGGATGCTACAGATACGCAGTATTTT. Drawing the rest from reference TRBV9 and TRBJ2-3, the complete variable domain is DSGVTQTPKHLITATGQRVTLRCSPRSGDLSVYWYQQSLDQGLQFLIQYYNGEERAKGNILERFSAQQFPDLHSELNLSSLELGDSALYFCASSVSVRDATDTQYFGPGTRLTVL.

At least ten counts were recorded for this clonotype. The chain is built from TRBV6-6 and TRBJ2-3, with D unclear. In germline, CDR1 is MNHNY, CDR2 SVGAGI (reference sequence). V lost 4 bases to trimming and J lost 5 bases, with 7 bases between them. The length of the CDR3 is 12 residues. The CDR3 is CASSLVVDTQYF. DNA for the CDR3: TGTGCCAGCAGTTTAGTGGTAGATACGCAGTATTTT.

This sequence joins TRBV7-8 and TRBJ2-1; TRBD2 might be the D (5 bases). The CDR3 is 14 amino acids. In germline, CDR1 is SGHVS, CDR2 FQNEAQ. The V gene lost 4 bases and the J gene lost 6 bases, with 13 bases spanning the gap. CDR3 residues: CASSSLKRANEQFF. In DNA, the CDR3 is TGTGCCAGCAGCTCCCTGAAGAGGGCCAATGAGCAGTTCTTC.

The sample holds many counts of this clonotype. This chain joins TRBV6-6 and TRBJ1-1, with unresolved D. This CDR3 comprises 13 residues. Trimming cost V 10 bases and J 1 base, with 13 bases left between them. Germline assignment: CDR1 MNHNY and CDR2 SVGAGI (reference sequence). The CDR3 nucleotides read TGTGCCACCTGGCGTGCAGGGAACACTGAAGCTTTCTTT. Translation gives CATWRAGNTEAFF.

The CDR3 DNA follows: TGCGCCAGCAGCTTGGGGGGGGCCTTCCGCAACAATGAGCAGTTCTTC. This encodes CASSLGGAFRNNEQFF. The J gene is TRBJ2-1, the V gene TRBV5-1; D tentatively reads TRBD1 or TRBD2 (6 bases each). Germline values: CDR1 SGHRS, CDR2 YFSETQ. The CDR3 runs 16 residues. Trimming removed 0 bases at V and 5 bases at J, with 15 bases between.

The V call is TRBV9, the J call TRBJ1-6; D ambiguous. Germline CDR1 SGDLS, CDR2 YYNGEE. V was pared by 2 bases and J by 0 bases, with 6 bases between. The CDR3 consists of 15 residues. CDR3 region: CASSVGSSYNSPLHF. CDR3 DNA: TGTGCCAGCAGCGTCGGGAGCTCCTATAATTCACCCCTCCACTTT.

This clonotype showed up just a few times. The CDR3 protein is CASSYSIEGNEQFF. The CDR3 DNA sequence: TGTGCCAGCAGTTACTCGATCGAAGGCAATGAGCAGTTCTTC. The chain employs TRBV6-5 and TRBJ2-1, with D unresolved. CDR3 length: 14 amino acids. Germline values: CDR1 MNHEY, CDR2 SVGAGI. V gave up 0 bases and J gave up 6 bases, with 9 bases separating them.

V gene TRBV5-1 combines with J gene TRBJ1-1; the D gene is possibly TRBD1 (6 bases). This CDR3 is 15 amino acids long. Trimming removed 0 bases at V and 0 bases at J, with 9 bases between. The germline V gene encodes CDR1 SGHRS and CDR2 YFSETQ. In DNA, the CDR3 is TGCGCCAGCAGCTTGGGGGGGCAGGTGAACACTGAAGCTTTCTTT. As protein: CASSLGGQVNTEAFF.

The V call is TRBV5-1, the J call TRBJ1-4, with 7 bases that match TRBD1. Germline CDR1 SGHRS, CDR2 YFSETQ. V was clipped by 1 base and J by 6 bases; unmatched bases: 3. This CDR3 contains 14 residues. CDR3 nucleotide sequence: TGCGCCAGCAGCTTGCAAGGGGGCCATGAAAAACTGTTTTTT. This sequence encodes CASSLQGGHEKLFF.

This clonotype was recorded a few times. V usage is TRBV11-2 and J usage is TRBJ2-1, with TRBD1 identical over 7 bases. The CDR3 sequence is 13 residues long. The junction had 2 bases not matched to a gene; V was cut back by 4 bases and J by 5 bases. Per germline, CDR1 SGHAT and CDR2 FQNNGV. The CDR3 spells CASSSGGHNEQFF. CDR3 bases: TGTGCCAGCAGCTCAGGGGGACACAATGAGCAGTTCTTC.

The chain carries TRBV10-3 and TRBJ1-2, with 7 nucleotides matching TRBD1. The CDR3 sequence is 14 residues long. The germline CDR1 and CDR2 sequences are ENHRY and SYGVKD. The junction had 10 bases not matched to a gene; V was cut back by 6 bases and J by 6 bases. The CDR3 nucleotides are TGTGCCATCAGAAGACAGGGCTGGGGGGATGGCTACACCTTC. Translation: CAIRRQGWGDGYTF.

There are a few counts of this clonotype. The chain links TRBV11-1 to TRBJ2-1, with D possibly TRBD1 on 6 matching bases. This CDR3 comprises 14 residues. V was pared by 0 bases and J by 9 bases, with 12 bases between. The V gene's germline CDR1 is SGHAT and CDR2 FQDESV (reference sequence). In DNA form, the CDR3 reads TGTGCCAGCAGCTTAGCGGCAGGGGTGCGTGAGCAGTTCTTC. Protein: CASSLAAGVREQFF.